Shown below are 28 T cell receptor beta chains from a single sample sequenced in a study of breast tumors, draining lymph nodes, adjacent tissues. Via MiXCR, TCRdb re-called the multiplex PCR reads, giving one row per CDR3 protein. The profile shows more than 10,000 distinct CDR3 sequences, about 50% of them singletons. Sequencing was carried out using tumor-adjacent breast tissue. These receptors all come from a female donor with breast cancer. Some clones in this sample may be carry-over from other donors' samples.

This clonotype was counted at least ten times. The chain couples TRBV11-3 to TRBJ1-2; perhaps TRBD1 as D (6 bases). CDR1 SGHNT and CDR2 YENEEA come from the germline V gene. The CDR3 totals 16 residues. Trimming cost V 0 bases and J 1 base, with 12 bases left between them. CDR3 protein: CASSLEGRGNNYGYTF. The CDR3 nucleotides read TGTGCCAGCAGCTTAGAAGGAAGGGGGAATAACTATGGCTACACCTTC.

Concerning this clonotype: A read error may produce the germline difference seen at one junction end. The rearrangement joins TRBV7-6 to TRBJ2-2; maybe TRBD2 (5 bases). The V gene's germline CDR1 is SGHVS and CDR2 FNYEAQ. The CDR3 is made up of 16 amino acids. The CDR3 sequence: CASGLVRVPNTGELFF. The CDR3 DNA follows: TGTGCCAGCGGCTTAGTCCGGGTACCGAACACCGGGGAGCTGTTCTTT.

This chain links TRBV20-1 with TRBJ2-2; D is unclear. The germline gives CDR1 DFQATT, CDR2 SNEGSKA (reference sequence). This CDR3 is built from 15 residues. The V and J ends lost 0 bases and 4 bases respectively, with 12 bases between them. This CDR3 is CSARDRQDLTGELFF. The CDR3 DNA reads as TGCAGTGCTAGAGATCGGCAGGACCTCACCGGGGAGCTGTTTTTT.

The CDR3 sequence is CSAPPHPGNSPLHF. The CDR3 region has the DNA TGCAGTGCGCCCCCGCATCCGGGGAATTCACCCCTCCACTTT. The rearrangement uses TRBV20-1 and TRBJ1-6, with no clear D. Trimming left V 6 bases short and J 7 bases short, with 16 bases between. The CDR3 totals 14 residues. CDR1 and CDR2 from the germline V gene are DFQATT and SNEGSKA (reference sequence).

The V and J genes are TRBV7-2 and TRBJ1-6; the match to TRBD1 covers 7 bases. CDR3 length equals 15 residues. V shed 6 bases and J 6 bases; nucleotides not matched to a gene: 8. Germline values: CDR1 SGHTA, CDR2 FQGNSA. The chain's CDR3 is CASSSYRGGNSPLHF. The DNA of the CDR3 is TGTGCCAGCAGTTCTTACAGGGGAGGTAATTCACCCCTCCACTTT. Full variable domain (remainder filled in from reference TRBV7-2 and TRBJ1-6): GAGVSQSPSNKVTEKGKDVELRCDPISGHTALYWYRQSLGQGLEFLIYFQGNSAPDKSGLPSDRFSAERTGGSVSTLTIQRTQQEDSAVYLCASSSYRGGNSPLHFGNGTRLTVT.

The chain recombines TRBV19 with TRBJ1-5, with 7 positions matching TRBD1. V trimming: 4 bases; J trimming: 4 bases; junction bases outside the gene matches: 4. CDR1 and CDR2 (germline): LNHDA, SQIVND (reference sequence). CDR3 length equals 14 residues. The DNA for the CDR3 is TGTGCCAGTAGTAGAGGGACAGCAAATCAGCCCCAGCATTTT. The encoded protein is CASSRGTANQPQHF.

This clonotype was seen at least ten times. V gene TRBV6-1 combines with J gene TRBJ1-5, with a tentative D call TRBD1 (6 bases). The V and J ends lost 6 bases and 2 bases respectively, with 14 bases between them. Per germline, CDR1 MNHNS and CDR2 SASEGT. CDR3 size: 15 residues. The CDR3 coding sequence is TGTGCCAGCAGACATCGGGGGGCTGGCAATCAGCCCCAGCATTTT. Its protein product is CASRHRGAGNQPQHF.

This clonotype has just a few counts. The rearrangement uses TRBV5-1 and TRBJ1-6; 9 bases are shared with TRBD1. J was trimmed by 9 bases and V by 0 bases; bases with no gene match: 1. CDR1 and CDR2 (germline): SGHRS, YFSETQ. The CDR3 is 14 amino acids. The CDR3 region is CASSLDRGPSPLHF. The DNA for the CDR3 is TGCGCCAGCAGCTTGGACAGGGGGCCTTCACCCCTCCACTTT. The variable domain in full, with the rest retrieved from reference TRBV5-1 and TRBJ1-6, is KAGVTQTPRYLIKTRGQQVTLSCSPISGHRSVSWYQQTPGQGLQFLFEYFSETQRNKGNFPGRFSGRQFSNSRSEMNVSTLELGDSALYLCASSLDRGPSPLHFGNGTRLTVT.

The chain links TRBV7-9 to TRBJ2-1; TRBD2 agrees at 13 bases. The CDR3 is 16 amino acids. Trimming cost V 5 bases and J 8 bases; bases outside gene matches: 9. Germline V CDR1 and CDR2: SEHNR, FQNEAQ (reference sequence). CDR3 nucleotides: TGTGCCAGCAGCCCTCGGACTAGCGGGAGTATCGATGAGCAGTTCTTC. It yields the protein CASSPRTSGSIDEQFF.

This clonotype was observed many times. The V and J genes are TRBV5-5 and TRBJ1-1; D is possibly TRBD1 (6 bases). CDR3 length: 15 residues. The germline V gene encodes CDR1 SGHKS and CDR2 YYEKEE (reference sequence). V gave up 3 bases and J gave up 3 bases, with 15 bases separating them. The CDR3 region is CASSSVAGVYTEAFF. The DNA for the CDR3 is TGTGCCAGCAGCTCGGTGGCAGGGGTCTACACTGAAGCTTTCTTT.

The chain couples TRBV10-3 to TRBJ2-3; D is undetermined. Trimming stripped 4 bases from V and 3 bases from J, with 2 bases between. The CDR3 length is 11 residues. The V gene's germline CDR1 is ENHRY and CDR2 SYGVKD. CDR3 nucleotides: TGTGCCATCAGTGGTACAGATACGCAGTATTTT. Residues: CAISGTDTQYF.

This sequence joins TRBV7-2 and TRBJ1-2; TRBD1 matches at 9 bases. Losses at the gene ends were 6 bases for V and 5 bases for J; bases not matched to a gene: 7. CDR3 length equals 14 residues. Germline CDR1 reads SGHTA; CDR2 reads FQGNSA. CDR3 loop: CASRGGQGGYGYTF. As DNA, the CDR3 is TGTGCCAGCAGGGGGGGACAGGGTGGATATGGCTACACCTTC.

V is TRBV9 and J is TRBJ2-2; 14 nucleotides match TRBD2. J gave up 5 bases and V 0 bases, and 3 bases lay outside the gene matches. Germline lookup yields CDR1 SGDLS and CDR2 YYNGEE. The CDR3 totals 17 residues. As DNA, the CDR3 is TGTGCCAGCAGCGTAGGGGGACTAGCGGGAGAGACCGGGGAGCTGTTTTTT. Translating gives CASSVGGLAGETGELFF.

This clonotype was seen ten or more times. The chain couples TRBV7-9 to TRBJ1-1; 9 nucleotides align to TRBD1. Germline V gene lookup returns CDR1 SEHNR and CDR2 FQNEAQ (reference sequence). V was clipped by 1 base and J by 9 bases; unmatched bases: 3. This CDR3 is built from 13 residues. As DNA, the CDR3 is TGTGCCAGCAGCTTAGGTGGACAGGGGAAAGCTTTCTTT. Amino acids: CASSLGGQGKAFF. Combining the CDR3 with reference TRBV7-9 and TRBJ1-1 gives the whole variable domain DTGVSQNPRHKITKRGQNVTFRCDPISEHNRLYWYRQTLGQGPEFLTYFQNEAQLEKSRLLSDRFSAERPKGSFSTLEIQRTEQGDSAMYLCASSLGGQGKAFFGQGTRLTVV.

This clonotype appeared once. The genes are TRBV4-1 and TRBJ1-3; D is perhaps TRBD1 (6 bases). V was cut by 1 base and J by 3 bases, with 22 bases left in between. Germline CDR1 reads MGHRA; CDR2 reads YSYEKL. The length of the CDR3 is 19 residues. The CDR3 is CASSQVSTPWETGGNTIYF. In nucleotides, the CDR3 is TGCGCCAGCAGCCAAGTTTCCACACCGTGGGAGACAGGTGGAAACACCATATATTTT.

The chain joins TRBV7-9 to TRBJ2-6, with 10 bases identical to TRBD2. There are 18 residues in the CDR3. Unmatched junction bases numbered 7, after V lost 5 bases and J lost 0 bases. Germline V gene sequence: CDR1 SEHNR, CDR2 FQNEAQ (reference sequence). In DNA form, the CDR3 reads TGTGCCAGCAGCCTCCAGCGGGAGGGAAACTCTGGGGCCAACGTCCTGACTTTC. It encodes CASSLQREGNSGANVLTF.

Ten or more counts support this clonotype. A much larger clone differs by one base, so this may be a read error. The chain combines TRBV20-1 with TRBJ2-7; D possibly uses TRBD1 or TRBD2 (5 bases each). This CDR3 has 14 amino acids. Germline CDR1 reads DFQATT; CDR2 reads SNEGSKA (reference sequence). CDR3 protein: CSASRGQSSSEQYF. The CDR3 bases are TGCAGTGCCAGCCGGGGCCAAAGCTCCTCCGAGCAGTACTTC.

CDR3 DNA sequence: TGTGCCAGCAGCGTTAATAGCCTCCTCGGCTCCCCCCTTTCCTACGAGCAGTACTTC. It encodes CASSVNSLLGSPLSYEQYF. The chain joins TRBV9 to TRBJ2-7, with D hard to call. CDR3 length: 19 residues. V gave up 2 bases and J gave up 1 base, with 25 bases separating them. Germline assignment: CDR1 SGDLS and CDR2 YYNGEE.

On this clonotype itself: A junction end diverges from the germline sequence, so it may reflect a read error. V and J are TRBV19 and TRBJ1-1; D possibly corresponds to TRBD1 (5 bases). The CDR3 extends over 17 amino acids. The germline V gene has CDR1 LNHDA and CDR2 SQIVND (reference sequence). CDR3 DNA sequence: TGTGCCAGTAGTGCGTCGGACCGGGGCCGCAGAAACACTGAAGCTTCCTTT. Amino acids: CASSASDRGRRNTEASF.

Only one count was recorded for this clonotype. One junction end disagrees with the germline gene, perhaps due to a read error. This rearrangement joins TRBV24-1 to TRBJ1-1, with TRBD1 matching over 7 bases. This CDR3 has 12 residues. Germline lookup yields CDR1 KGHDR and CDR2 SFDVKD. The CDR3 spells CATQGDGTEALF. In nucleotides, the CDR3 is TGTGCCACCCAGGGGGACGGCACTGAAGCTCTCTTT.

In this sample, this clonotype turned up a few times. CDR3 residues: CASSRKPAGGYTDTQYF. For the CDR3, the DNA is TGTGCCAGCAGCCGAAAACCAGCGGGGGGGTACACAGATACGCAGTATTTT. The genes are TRBV4-2 and TRBJ2-3, with TRBD2 matching over 10 bases. The CDR3 is made up of 17 amino acids. V dropped 4 bases and J dropped 2; count of bases not matched to a gene: 9. CDR1 is LGHNA, CDR2 YNFKEQ, per germline.

V gene TRBV10-3 combines with J gene TRBJ1-6; D may be TRBD1 (5 bases). The CDR3 sequence is 14 residues long. With 6 bases removed from V and 5 bases from J, the gap between germline ends came to 11 bases. The germline V gene encodes CDR1 ENHRY and CDR2 SYGVKD. CDR3 DNA sequence: TGTGCCATCAGCAGGACACAAGATAATTCACCCCTCCACTTT. Protein: CAISRTQDNSPLHF.

The rearrangement joins TRBV6-1 to TRBJ1-5; TRBD1 is a possible D gene (5 bases). V was shortened by 1 base and J by 2 bases, with 6 bases between the two germline ends. The CDR3 loop spans 14 amino acids. Germline loops: CDR1 MNHNS, CDR2 SASEGT. CDR3 sequence reads: CASSEGGGNQPQHF. Written as DNA, the CDR3 is TGTGCCAGCAGTGAAGGGGGGGGCAATCAGCCCCAGCATTTT.

The sample holds a few counts of this clonotype. V is TRBV7-3 and J is TRBJ2-5; 11 nucleotides agree with TRBD2. The V segment lost 5 bases and the J segment 5 bases; nucleotides outside the gene matches: 10. Germline V gene lookup returns CDR1 SGHTA and CDR2 FQGTGA. The CDR3 covers 16 residues. The CDR3 here is CASSPGSGRAQETQYF. Here the CDR3 DNA reads TGTGCCAGCAGCCCGGGTAGCGGGAGGGCCCAGGAGACCCAGTACTTC.

This clonotype came up a few times. This sequence joins TRBV7-2 and TRBJ2-1; TRBD1 matches 9 bases. CDR1 and CDR2 from the germline V gene are SGHTA and FQGNSA. The CDR3 runs to 13 residues. Losses at the gene ends were 2 bases for V and 10 bases for J; bases not matched to a gene: 3. CDR3 nucleotides: TGTGCCAGCAGCTTAACAGGGGGCAGCGAGCAGTTCTTC. Encoded protein: CASSLTGGSEQFF.

This clonotype was seen a single time. The CDR3 DNA sequence: TGCGCCAGCAGCCAGGACGGGACTAGTGCCCTTGACGGGGAGCTGTTTTTT. Residues: CASSQDGTSALDGELFF. The chain employs TRBV4-1 and TRBJ2-2, with 8 bases identical to TRBD2. After removal of 3 bases from V and 7 bases from J, the junction contained 13 bases not matched to a gene. Germline V gene data show CDR1 as MGHRA and CDR2 as YSYEKL. CDR3 length: 17 amino acids.

This sequence joins TRBV6-1 and TRBJ1-5; 12 nucleotides line up with TRBD1. Per germline, CDR1 MNHNS and CDR2 SASEGT. This CDR3 comprises 14 residues. With V trimmed by 6 bases and J by 5 bases, 2 bases remained unmatched. Written as DNA, the CDR3 is TGTGCCAGCAGCGGGACAGGGGGCGATCAGCCCCAGCATTTT. This gives the protein CASSGTGGDQPQHF.

This sequence joins TRBV19 and TRBJ2-3; D might be TRBD1 (5 bases). The CDR3 runs 14 residues. The V end lost 7 bases, the J end lost 0 bases, and 11 bases lay between the germline ends. From germline, CDR1 is LNHDA and CDR2 SQIVND (reference sequence). CDR3 DNA: TGTGCCAGTACCCTAGGGGCTAGCACAGATACGCAGTATTTT. Protein sequence: CASTLGASTDTQYF.